Given below is one TCR beta chain in context. This clonotype was found many times. Its antigen is unknown. The sample holds no much larger clone one base away, and base qualities are not on file. Counted from cysteine to phenylalanine, this CDR3 has 16 amino acids. Of all the DNA, just the CDR3 is kept, 48 bases in frame from base 1. CDR1 and CDR2 are read off the germline V gene as SGHTA and FQGNSA. V gives up 2 bases and J gives up 1 base, and the segment between their germline ends measures 15 bases. Reading the label with the study, this specimen's treatment or condition is: live attenuated yellow fever vaccine strain. At each blood-draw timepoint, two biological replicates of bulk PBMCs were collected. PBMCs were isolated from peripheral blood using a standard Ficoll-Paque protocol. TriZol was used to extract RNA from bulk PBMCs, from CD4 and CD8 fractions, and from dextramer-positive and dextramer-negative fractions.

The instrument was an Illumina NovaSeq 6000. Synthesis of TCR cDNA relied on 5'RACE template switching, a step that introduced a universal primer site along with unique molecular identifiers. Priming for cDNA synthesis came from both the TCR alpha and TCR beta constant segments. Library amplification used two PCR steps, and the second PCR step added sample barcodes and sequencing adapters. Sequencing of the libraries was done on either Illumina HiSeq 2500 (2x100 bp) or NovaSeq (2x150 bp). The study's own analysis went as follows. MIGEC handled demultiplexing of reads and collapsing into UMI consensus sequences, while MiXCR performed V(D)J alignment. Vaccine-responding clonotypes were identified with edgeR using replicate PBMC samples, with FDR below 0.01 and a log2 fold change above 5 up to day 15 being required. CD4 or CD8 identity was assigned to each bulk clonotype according to whether the clonotype was present at higher abundance in the sequenced CD4 repertoire or the sequenced CD8 repertoire. TCRdb reworked the public reads: Q25 trimming with fastp, MiXCR clone assembly, productive beta chains retained. Duplicate CDR3 protein sequences are folded into a single record with the most common DNA and genes. The V and J calls and clone size come from TCRdb's table, not from the authors' own analysis. The sample contains a few hundred thousand distinct CDR3 sequences, almost 4% of them found a single time. The ten most abundant clones make up 24% of the sample.

The sample is drawn from a study of T cells after yellow fever vaccination (dated by TCRdb to the late 2010s). Broadly, across the study: Libraries from fractions with low cell numbers were prepared with the SMART-Seq v4 Ultra Low Input RNA kit. Blood was drawn at multiple timepoints before and after primary and secondary immunization, with bulk PBMC replicates and cell subsets isolated. Bulk TCR alpha and beta repertoires were sequenced longitudinally to track T-cell clones before and after primary and booster YFV17D yellow fever vaccination. Two healthy male donors made up the cohort, one aged 18 to 29 years and the other aged 30 to 39 years. The study at large found these results: Only two donors were included in the study, so the extent to which the findings can be generalized is limited. A small fraction of clonotypes appeared in both the CD4 and CD8 compartments, likely as a result of convergent recombination. The secondary T-cell response was found to be weaker but faster than the primary response, with a peak reached on day 5 rather than on day 15. FACS-sorted repertoires could contain abundant contaminating clonotypes from the bulk population, so computational filtering was required. After the booster, most of the clones that had expanded following primary vaccination were detected again (approximately 96% of CD4 and around 90% of CD8), which suggests that memory was broadly maintained.

This sequence uses TRBV7-2 and TRBJ2-7; there is no confident call for the D gene. This material consisted of PBMCs, taken 5 days after the yellow fever booster vaccination. This clonotype originated in a man younger than 30 who received the YFV17D yellow fever vaccine. In nucleotides, the sequence is TGTGCCAGCAGCTTATCTTCCGCGGTGGGGTCCTACGAGCAGTACTTC. Its coded protein is CASSLSSAVGSYEQYF. With all but the CDR3 taken from the reference TRBV7-2 and TRBJ2-7 genes, the full variable domain is: GAGVSQSPSNKVTEKGKDVELRCDPISGHTALYWYRQSLGQGLEFLIYFQGNSAPDKSGLPSDRFSAERTGGSVSTLTIQRTQQEDSAVYLCASSLSSAVGSYEQYFGPGTRLTVT.